This entry is about one TCR beta chain. These data belong to a study of T-cell memory formation after mild COVID-19. The V and J ends lost 3 bases and 2 bases respectively, with 17 bases between them. The CDR3 spans 17 residues. TCRdb reprocessed the 5' RACE reads with MiXCR, giving one entry per CDR3 protein. The sample includes 350,000 to 450,000 distinct CDR3 sequences, roughly 14% seen only once; the top ten take 20% to 25%. Sequenced material: PBMCs or a T cell subset sorted from them (not recorded which). This TCR was sampled from a man aged 18 to 35 who had mild COVID-19 (a few samples of this study predate the infection). Cell type and time point are not known. The chain combines TRBV12-3 or TRBV12-4 with TRBJ2-1; weak D call: TRBD2 (7 bases). The CDR3 loop is CASSFGGGGTPYNEQFF. Here the CDR3 DNA reads TGTGCCAGCAGTTTTGGGGGCGGGGGAACGCCCTACAATGAGCAGTTCTTC.